This entry describes one TCR beta chain. The antigen remains undetermined. Synthesis of TCR cDNA relied on 5'RACE template switching, which attached a universal primer site and UMIs. MiXCR, applied by TCRdb to the 5' RACE reads, yields one record per CDR3 protein. The repertoire includes fewer than 350,000 distinct CDR3 sequences, approximately 4.3% of them detected once, and less than 20% sits in the top ten. These data belong to a study of T cells after yellow fever vaccination. The V end lost 4 bases, the J end lost 7 bases, and 14 bases lay between the germline ends. This CDR3 spans 14 amino acids. Per germline, CDR1 SGHNT and CDR2 YYREEE (reference sequence). Study-wide results and caveats: Abundant bulk-derived clonotypes could contaminate FACS-sorted repertoires. Post-booster samples contained most primary-vaccination clones (approximately 95% CD4, about 90% CD8).

This TCR derives from a man between 18 and 29 years old who received the YFV17D yellow fever vaccine. Here the sequenced sample was PBMCs, taken 15 days after the yellow fever booster vaccination. This sequence joins TRBV5-4 and TRBJ2-2, with unresolved D. As DNA, the CDR3 is TGTGCCAGCAGCCTTTGGGTGGGCGTCGGGGAGCTGTTTTTT. Translated, it gives CASSLWVGVGELFF.